The 8 T cell receptor beta chains below were found in one sample sequenced in a study of T cells in Graves' hyperthyroidism and ophthalmopathy. TCR beta CDR3 regions were amplified from RNA. The HTBI primer set served for first-round RT-PCR of the TCR CDR3. TCRdb re-derived calls from the multiplex PCR reads in MiXCR, one entry per CDR3 protein. The sample records about 520,000 distinct CDR3 sequences, approximately 25% being singletons. The sample comprised blood. The receptor source for this set is a woman aged 25 to 45 with Graves' ophthalmopathy.

This clonotype was detected many times. Here the CDR3 DNA reads TGTGCCAGCAGCCCCCCGGACACTACTATGAACACTGAAGCTTTCTTT. It translates to CASSPPDTTMNTEAFF. The V gene is TRBV7-8, the J gene TRBJ1-1; the D gene is possibly TRBD1 (5 bases). V was trimmed by 5 bases and J by 0 bases, leaving 16 bases between them. The CDR3 consists of 16 residues. Germline lookup yields CDR1 SGHVS and CDR2 FQNEAQ.

This clonotype appeared many times. The chain carries TRBV29-1 and TRBJ1-1, with 10 bases aligning to TRBD1. V was pared by 1 base and J by 5 bases, with 1 base of the junction left unmatched. The V gene's germline CDR1 is SQVTM and CDR2 ANQGSEA. The CDR3 totals 13 residues. CDR3 DNA sequence: TGCAGCGTTGAAGTGGGACAGGGGACTGAAGCTTTCTTT. Its protein is CSVEVGQGTEAFF.

This clonotype was recorded at least ten times. This chain joins TRBV19 and TRBJ2-5; TRBD2 matches at 7 bases. CDR1 is LNHDA, CDR2 SQIVND, per germline (reference sequence). The CDR3 has 13 residues. The V segment lost 10 bases and the J segment 5 bases; nucleotides outside the gene matches: 10. CDR3 nucleotide sequence: TGTGCCACAGCACGGGGGGTTCGGGAGACCCAGTACTTC. Translation gives CATARGVRETQYF. Variable domain in full (rest from reference TRBV19 and TRBJ2-5): DGGITQSPKYLFRKEGQNVTLSCEQNLNHDAMYWYRQDPGQGLRLIYYSQIVNDFQKGDIAEGYSVSREKKESFPLTVTSAQKNPTAFYLCATARGVRETQYFGPGTRLLVL.

In this sample, this clonotype turned up many times. The chain uses TRBV10-3 and TRBJ2-5; the match to TRBD2 covers 9 bases. Germline V gene data show CDR1 as ENHRY and CDR2 as SYGVKD. Trimming cost V 10 bases and J 5 bases; bases outside gene matches: 8. The CDR3 covers 13 residues. The chain's CDR3 is CATSPGLAETQYF. CDR3 nucleotides: TGTGCCACATCTCCAGGACTAGCGGAGACCCAGTACTTC.

In this sample, this clonotype turned up many times. The chain carries TRBV6-5 and TRBJ1-5; 9 bases align to TRBD1. Germline CDR1 is MNHEY and CDR2 is SVGAGI. This CDR3 has 16 residues. Losses at the gene ends were 2 bases for V and 4 bases for J; bases not matched to a gene: 6. The CDR3 is CASSYTGTGLNQPQHF. The CDR3 region has the DNA TGTGCCAGCAGTTACACCGGGACAGGGTTAAATCAGCCCCAGCATTTT.

This clonotype was observed many times. The J gene is TRBJ2-5, the V gene TRBV6-5; D gene ambiguous. Germline values: CDR1 MNHEY, CDR2 SVGAGI. The CDR3 loop spans 14 amino acids. The V and J ends lost 0 bases and 2 bases respectively, with 7 bases between them. For the CDR3, the DNA is TGTGCCAGCAGTTACTCGATCTGGCAAGAGACCCAGTACTTC. The encoded protein is CASSYSIWQETQYF.

This clonotype was recorded at least ten times. CDR3 sequence (DNA): TGCAGTGCTGTAGGGGGAGATATCACTGAAGCTTTCTTT. As protein: CSAVGGDITEAFF. The rearrangement links TRBV20-1 to TRBJ1-1, with D possibly TRBD1 on 6 matching bases. The CDR3 is 13 amino acids. CDR1 is DFQATT, CDR2 SNEGSKA, per germline (reference sequence). The V and J ends lost 5 bases and 4 bases respectively, with 14 bases between them.

This clonotype came up many times. The V call is TRBV12-5, the J call TRBJ2-2; tentatively, D is TRBD2 (6 bases). CDR3 length: 15 amino acids. Germline CDR1 and CDR2: LGHNT and FRNRAP. V was cut by 2 bases and J by 4 bases, with 11 bases left in between. This CDR3 is CASGLFSGGTGELFF. In DNA form, the CDR3 reads TGTGCTAGTGGTTTGTTCTCCGGGGGCACCGGGGAGCTGTTTTTT.